One sample yielded the 23 T cell receptor beta chains listed below, sequenced in a study of T cell responses to AZD1222 COVID-19 vaccine. Assay used: immunoSEQ multiplex PCR; TCRdb lists only in-frame clones, some missing. The sample includes about 99,000 clones, 85% to 95% of them seen just once. Sequenced here: peripheral blood, sampled on day 0 of AZD1222 vaccination. These receptors all come from an adult in good health.

The chain couples TRBV4-3 to TRBJ1-2; possible D gene TRBD1, 5 bases. CDR3 length equals 16 residues. Trimming cost V 5 bases and J 4 bases, with 20 bases left between them. Germline CDR1 LGHNA, CDR2 YSLEER. The DNA for the CDR3 is TGCGCCAGCAGCTCAGGGACGAACGTGGAGGCCTATGGCTACACCTTC. It specifies CASSSGTNVEAYGYTF.

The chain carries TRBV3-1 (or the pseudogene TRBV3-2) and TRBJ2-2; D not certain. The V end lost 4 bases, the J end lost 4 bases, and 7 bases lay between the germline ends. Germline lookup yields CDR1 LGHDT and CDR2 YNNKEL (reference sequence). This CDR3 is 13 amino acids long. Written as DNA, the CDR3 is TGTGCCAGCAGCCCCTTACGCACCGGGGAGCTGTTTTTT. Translation gives CASSPLRTGELFF.

V is TRBV20-1 and J is TRBJ1-4; possible D gene TRBD1, 5 bases. Germline-derived CDR1 and CDR2 are DFQATT and SNEGSKA (reference sequence). The CDR3 has 14 residues. V was shortened by 3 bases and J by 7 bases, with 15 bases between the two germline ends. The CDR3 region is CSASSAGSAEKLFF. CDR3 in DNA: TGCAGTGCTAGTAGTGCAGGGTCCGCTGAAAAACTGTTTTTT.

The rearrangement joins TRBV10-3 to TRBJ1-1; D is ambiguous. The CDR3 sequence is 16 residues long. Germline V gene lookup returns CDR1 ENHRY and CDR2 SYGVKD. Trimming pared 3 bases from V and 1 base from J, leaving 15 bases between. CDR3: CAISDYEGLANTEAFF. For the CDR3, the DNA is TGTGCCATCAGTGATTACGAGGGTTTGGCGAACACTGAAGCTTTCTTT.

The chain recombines TRBV7-2 with TRBJ1-5; D not certain. The V end lost 5 bases, the J end lost 3 bases, and 17 bases lay between the germline ends. This CDR3 contains 16 residues. CDR1 and CDR2 (germline): SGHTA, FQGNSA. CDR3 nucleotides: TGTGCCAGCAGCATGGCCGGGCCAGGAAACAATCAGCCCCAGCATTTT. Its translation: CASSMAGPGNNQPQHF.

The rearrangement links TRBV19 to TRBJ1-5, with D maybe TRBD1 (5 bases). Germline CDR1 reads LNHDA; CDR2 reads SQIVND (reference sequence). This CDR3 region has 15 residues. V lost 3 bases and J lost 5, with 14 bases in between. The chain's CDR3 is CASSMKGAGDQPQHF. In nucleotides, the CDR3 is TGTGCCAGTAGTATGAAAGGGGCGGGGGATCAGCCCCAGCATTTT.

The chain uses TRBV30 and TRBJ1-2; 9 bases map to TRBD1. Germline V lookup: CDR1 GTSNPN, CDR2 SVGIG (reference sequence). The J segment lost 0 bases and the V segment lost 2 bases, leaving 4 bases of the junction unmatched. The CDR3 contains 15 residues. This CDR3 reads CAWSPGQGTNYGYTF. CDR3 coding DNA: TGTGCCTGGAGTCCGGGACAGGGAACTAACTATGGCTACACCTTC.

The chain joins TRBV5-1 to TRBJ2-3, with 8 bases identical to TRBD2. The CDR3 consists of 16 residues. CDR1 is SGHRS and CDR2 is YFSETQ in the germline V gene. Trimming at V came to 4 bases and at J to 4 bases, leaving 11 bases not matched to a gene. DNA for the CDR3: TGCGCCAGCAGCCACAGAGGCGGGGGGACATCAGATACGCAGTATTTT. This encodes CASSHRGGGTSDTQYF.

This chain joins TRBV20-1 and TRBJ1-3, with 8 bases matching TRBD1. Germline V gene data show CDR1 as DFQATT and CDR2 as SNEGSKA (reference sequence). The J segment lost 5 bases and the V segment lost 3 bases, leaving 3 bases of the junction unmatched. The length of the CDR3 is 13 residues. The CDR3 loop reads CSASDRGRNTIYF. The CDR3 bases are TGCAGTGCTAGTGACAGGGGTAGAAACACCATATATTTT.

The V gene is TRBV4-1, the J gene TRBJ2-1; the D is unclear. The CDR3 contains 16 residues. V dropped 1 base and J dropped 2 bases, with 12 bases sitting between them. Germline-derived CDR1 and CDR2 are MGHRA and YSYEKL. Here the CDR3 DNA reads TGCGCCAGCAGCCAAGTTGGGGTAAAAACCTACAATGAGCAGTTCTTC. This gives the protein CASSQVGVKTYNEQFF.

The chain employs TRBV12-3 or TRBV12-4 and TRBJ2-2; D is ambiguous. The V end was cut by 3 bases, the J end by 8 bases, with 10 bases between. The CDR3 has 13 residues. The DNA of the CDR3 is TGTGCCAGCAGTTTTGGGGAAGGGGGGGAGCTGTTTTTT. Encoded protein: CASSFGEGGELFF.

The rearrangement uses TRBV7-9 and TRBJ2-1; D possibly corresponds to TRBD2 (6 bases). CDR3 length equals 14 residues. Trimming shortened V by 2 bases and J by 10 bases, and 15 bases separated the two germline ends. CDR1 is SEHNR and CDR2 is FQNEAQ in the germline V gene (reference sequence). DNA of the CDR3: TGTGCCAGCAGCTTACTAGCGCCGATCGAGGAGCAGTTCTTC. Translation gives CASSLLAPIEEQFF. Combining the CDR3 with reference TRBV7-9 and TRBJ2-1 gives the whole variable domain DTGVSQNPRHKITKRGQNVTFRCDPISEHNRLYWYRQTLGQGPEFLTYFQNEAQLEKSRLLSDRFSAERPKGSFSTLEIQRTEQGDSAMYLCASSLLAPIEEQFFGPGTRLTVL.

The chain is built from TRBV5-1 and TRBJ1-1; a possible D gene is TRBD1 (5 bases). Germline V lookup: CDR1 SGHRS, CDR2 YFSETQ. The germline V and J ends were trimmed by 2 bases and 0 bases, with 11 bases remaining between them. This CDR3 region has 15 residues. The CDR3 here is CASSLSGPLNTEAFF. The CDR3 bases are TGCGCCAGCAGCTTATCGGGACCCTTGAACACTGAAGCTTTCTTT.

The rearrangement links TRBV5-1 to TRBJ2-3; 7 bases are shared with TRBD1. The CDR3 spans 16 residues. Germline trimming cut 5 bases from V and 2 bases from J; bases unmatched to any gene: 11. Looked up from germline, CDR1 is SGHRS and CDR2 is YFSETQ. In DNA form, the CDR3 reads TGCGCCAGCAGTTTCGACCTGACAGGGTTCACAGATACGCAGTATTTT. Protein sequence: CASSFDLTGFTDTQYF.

There are a few counts of this clone. This chain connects TRBV5-1 to TRBJ2-7, with TRBD2 matching 8 bases. Germline trimming cut 4 bases from V and 0 bases from J; bases unmatched to any gene: 9. The CDR3 has 16 amino acids. Germline values: CDR1 SGHRS, CDR2 YFSETQ. The CDR3 reads CASSPGGRRSSYEQYF. CDR3 coding DNA: TGCGCCAGCAGCCCGGGGGGGCGCAGGAGCTCCTACGAGCAGTACTTC.

The DNA of the CDR3 is TGTGCCAGGGGGGCAGGGAACGAGCAGTACTTC. Amino acid sequence: CARGAGNEQYF. The chain is built from TRBV2 and TRBJ2-7, with D tentatively TRBD1 (6 bases). The CDR3 runs 11 residues. Germline V gives CDR1 SNHLY, CDR2 FYNNEI. Trimming removed 9 bases from V and 5 bases from J, with 11 bases in between.

J is TRBJ2-1 and V is TRBV27; a weak D match, TRBD2 (5 bases). The germline V gene encodes CDR1 MNHEY and CDR2 SMNVEV (reference sequence). The CDR3 is 16 amino acids. V lost 0 bases and J lost 4, with 13 bases in between. CDR3: CASSLSGGLGYNEQFF. The CDR3 coding sequence is TGTGCCAGCAGTTTATCGGGCGGGCTGGGATACAATGAGCAGTTCTTC.

The rearrangement joins TRBV12-3 or TRBV12-4 to TRBJ1-1, with no clear D. This CDR3 is built from 13 residues. V was shortened by 2 bases and J by 2 bases, with 6 bases between the two germline ends. The chain's CDR3 is CASSLTVNTEAFF. The CDR3 DNA reads TGTGCCAGCAGTTTAACAGTTAACACTGAAGCTTTCTTT.

The J gene is TRBJ1-5, the V gene TRBV24-1; a possible D gene is TRBD1 (6 bases). The CDR3 extends over 14 amino acids. The germline V gene has CDR1 KGHDR and CDR2 SFDVKD. V lost 5 bases, J lost 6 bases, and 13 bases lay in between. In nucleotides, the CDR3 is TGTGCCACCAGTGCTACAGGGTCGACTCAGCCCCAGCATTTT. This encodes CATSATGSTQPQHF.

The table lists this clone with a count of one. The chain links TRBV19 to TRBJ2-2; 8 bases agree with TRBD2. Germline V gene lookup returns CDR1 LNHDA and CDR2 SQIVND (reference sequence). V gave up 8 bases and J gave up 6 bases; unmatched junction bases: 8. CDR3 size: 14 residues. The CDR3: CASGSGTVAGELFF. The DNA for the CDR3 is TGTGCCAGTGGTAGCGGGACGGTTGCCGGGGAGCTGTTTTTT. The entire variable domain, with the rest obtained from reference TRBV19 and TRBJ2-2, is as follows: DGGITQSPKYLFRKEGQNVTLSCEQNLNHDAMYWYRQDPGQGLRLIYYSQIVNDFQKGDIAEGYSVSREKKESFPLTVTSAQKNPTAFYLCASGSGTVAGELFFGEGSRLTVL.

The gene calls are TRBV12-5 and TRBJ2-1, with 13 bases matching TRBD2. This CDR3 is built from 16 residues. The germline V gene has CDR1 LGHNT and CDR2 FRNRAP. Trimming cost V 5 bases and J 2 bases; bases outside gene matches: 3. The CDR3 DNA is TGTGCTAGTGGTAAGACTAGCGGGGGGACCTACAATGAGCAGTTCTTC. Amino acids: CASGKTSGGTYNEQFF.

The V call is TRBV5-1, the J call TRBJ2-6, with 8 bases identical to TRBD2. Germline V gives CDR1 SGHRS, CDR2 YFSETQ. This CDR3 has 20 amino acids. Trimming at V came to 6 bases and at J to 1 base, leaving 18 bases not matched to a gene. For the CDR3, the DNA is TGCGCCAGCACCACGTACACGGGCGGGGGGCCCTTTTCTGGGGCCAACGTCCTGACTTTC. This codes for CASTTYTGGGPFSGANVLTF.

The chain combines TRBV9 with TRBJ2-5; a possible D gene is TRBD2 (5 bases). CDR1 and CDR2 (germline): SGDLS, YYNGEE. Trimming pared 0 bases from V and 4 bases from J, leaving 16 bases between. CDR3 length equals 16 residues. CDR3 loop: CASSVGGRGKGETQYF. In nucleotides, the CDR3 is TGTGCCAGCAGCGTAGGAGGGCGAGGAAAGGGAGAGACCCAGTACTTC.